The T cell receptor beta chain under discussion was sequenced for a study of blood T cell repertoires in COVID-19. Study as a whole: Sites across the United States, Italy and Spain contributed samples from acute and convalescent COVID-19. PBMCs, B-cell-depleted T cells, or T cells were the source of the cDNA or gDNA that made up the material.

Original analysis: Researchers report that nucleated cell counts were estimated from reference gene primer amplification. TCRdb's table, derived via immunoSEQ multiplex PCR, lists solely in-frame clones and lacks some. From that table come the V and J calls and clone size; the DNA was used to work out D and trimming. The table shows approximately 190,000 clones, with roughly four fifths occurring only once. The length of the CDR3 is 14 residues. The ends were cut back, 4 bases at V and 1 base at J, with 10 bases in the middle. The germline V gene encodes CDR1 LNHDA and CDR2 SQIVND (reference sequence).

This receptor was taken from a woman aged 25 to 39 with acute or convalescent COVID-19. Sequencing was carried out using peripheral blood. The genes are TRBV19 and TRBJ1-1, with a weak D call TRBD1 (5 bases). CDR3 in amino acids: CASSTPGENTEAFF. CDR3 sequence (DNA): TGTGCCAGTAGTACCCCGGGGGAGAACACTGAAGCTTTCTTT. The whole variable domain, remainder taken from reference TRBV19 and TRBJ1-1, is DGGITQSPKYLFRKEGQNVTLSCEQNLNHDAMYWYRQDPGQGLRLIYYSQIVNDFQKGDIAEGYSVSREKKESFPLTVTSAQKNPTAFYLCASSTPGENTEAFFGQGTRLTVV.